What follows are 27 T cell receptor beta chains derived from one specimen sequenced in a study of vaccination and CD4 T cells after COVID-19 (dated by TCRdb to the early 2020s). Which antigens these TCRs recognize remains unknown. Libraries came from PCR. Sequencing took place on an Illumina iSeq 100. DNA from cultured CD4+ T cells was subjected to TCR sequencing with the Oncomine TCR Beta short-read assay at the Johns Hopkins FTIC core. TCRdb trimmed the raw reads at Q25, called clones with MiXCR and kept productive beta chains. One record per CDR3 amino acid sequence lists the most common genes and DNA. The sample table shows 20,000 to 25,000 distinct CDR3 sequences, and about half are seen once. Under 6.5% of the sample goes to the ten largest clones. Interpreted using the paper, the treatment or condition label stands for: approximately nine-day PBMC culture with coronavirus spike peptide pools or control peptides (ViraFEST assay).

Specimen: CD4+ T cells from blood, cultured in vitro. These receptors were taken from a human donor who had recovered from COVID-19.

The chain is built from TRBV28 and TRBJ2-6; perhaps TRBD1 as D (5 bases). Germline V gives CDR1 MDHEN, CDR2 SYDVKM. V was cut by 6 bases and J by 0 bases, with 21 bases left in between. The CDR3 is made up of 19 amino acids. Here the CDR3 reads CASRAPRGVPLSGANVLTF. The DNA for the CDR3 is TGTGCCAGCAGAGCCCCTAGGGGTGTCCCTCTCTCTGGGGCCAACGTCCTGACTTTC.

This chain connects TRBV20-1 to TRBJ2-3; 8 nucleotides line up with TRBD2. The CDR3 contains 13 residues. The ends lost 4 bases at V and 3 bases at J; junction bases unmatched: 3. Germline V gene data show CDR1 as DFQATT and CDR2 as SNEGSKA (reference sequence). This CDR3 reads CSATTSGTDTQYF. The CDR3 DNA is TGCAGTGCTACTACTAGCGGAACAGATACGCAGTATTTT.

This rearrangement joins TRBV27 to TRBJ2-7; 10 bases are a match to TRBD1. The CDR3 runs to 16 residues. Germline trimming cut 5 bases from V and 2 bases from J; bases unmatched to any gene: 9. Per the germline V gene, CDR1 is MNHEY and CDR2 is SMNVEV (reference sequence). CDR3 sequence: CASSQRDRGGPYEQYF. Here the CDR3 DNA reads TGTGCCAGCAGTCAAAGGGACAGGGGTGGGCCCTACGAGCAGTACTTC.

The gene calls are TRBV4-1 and TRBJ2-7; D is possibly TRBD2 (5 bases). V lost 1 base and J 3 bases, leaving 31 bases between the germline ends. CDR3 length: 21 residues. Germline V gene lookup returns CDR1 MGHRA and CDR2 YSYEKL. The CDR3 loop is CASSQARDPLPRGQFHYEQYF. In nucleotides, the CDR3 is TGCGCCAGCAGCCAAGCTCGGGATCCCCTTCCTCGTGGGCAGTTCCACTACGAGCAGTACTTC.

This clonotype has a handful of counts. This chain joins TRBV20-1 and TRBJ2-5; tentatively, D is TRBD2 (7 bases). Trimming pared 7 bases from V and 2 bases from J, leaving 20 bases between. CDR3 size: 15 residues. Germline V lookup: CDR1 DFQATT, CDR2 SNEGSKA (reference sequence). In nucleotides, the CDR3 is TGCAGTGTGCTAATGCGGGGGCCCTTTCAAGAGACCCAGTACTTC. Its translation is CSVLMRGPFQETQYF.

This clonotype has more than one count but fewer than ten. The rearrangement links TRBV20-1 to TRBJ2-1; maybe TRBD1 (6 bases). V lost 5 bases and J 1 base, leaving 15 bases between the germline ends. CDR3 size: 15 residues. The germline CDR1 and CDR2 sequences are DFQATT and SNEGSKA (reference sequence). The CDR3 bases are TGCAGTGCTGCCCAACAGGGATGGTCCTACAATGAGCAGTTCTTC. Protein sequence: CSAAQQGWSYNEQFF.

V is TRBV6-2 or TRBV6-3 and J is TRBJ2-5; D is possibly TRBD1 (6 bases). Trimming left V 4 bases short and J 3 bases short, with 21 bases between. CDR3 length equals 17 residues. The germline gives CDR1 MNHEY, CDR2 SVGEGT. The CDR3 nucleotides are TGTGCCAGCAGTTCCCTCCAGGACAGCAAGTTTAAAGAGACCCAGTACTTC. Translated, it gives CASSSLQDSKFKETQYF.

This clonotype was counted only a few times. The chain employs TRBV20-1 and TRBJ1-5; D remains unclear. Germline CDR1 is DFQATT and CDR2 is SNEGSKA (reference sequence). V was trimmed by 5 bases and J by 7 bases, leaving 15 bases between them. The CDR3 extends over 13 amino acids. The CDR3: CSARVGIGQPQHF. Written as DNA, the CDR3 is TGCAGTGCTCGCGTGGGAATCGGGCAGCCCCAGCATTTT.

The rearrangement links TRBV19 to TRBJ1-2; D is possibly TRBD1 (5 bases). There are 17 residues in the CDR3. Germline V gene data show CDR1 as LNHDA and CDR2 as SQIVND (reference sequence). Between the trimmed V and J ends, which lost 3 bases and 5 bases, there was a span of 22 bases. CDR3 coding DNA: TGTGCCAGTAGTATGGGCCTCGGGGGACTCGAGTTTTATGGCTACACCTTC. Amino acids: CASSMGLGGLEFYGYTF.

The chain links TRBV27 to TRBJ1-1; D is perhaps TRBD1 (5 bases). The V gene's germline CDR1 is MNHEY and CDR2 SMNVEV (reference sequence). V lost 6 bases, J lost 6 bases, and 14 bases lay in between. CDR3 length equals 13 residues. DNA for the CDR3: TGTGCCAGCAGGGTTAGCGGGGGGTCTGAAGCTTTCTTT. Its protein product is CASRVSGGSEAFF.

The genes are TRBV20-1 and TRBJ1-6; the match to TRBD1 covers 7 bases. This CDR3 region has 15 residues. CDR1 DFQATT and CDR2 SNEGSKA come from the germline V gene (reference sequence). The V segment lost 1 base and the J segment 8 bases; nucleotides outside the gene matches: 8. This chain's CDR3 is CSARGGGQFDSPLHF. DNA for the CDR3: TGCAGTGCTAGAGGAGGGGGACAGTTTGATTCACCCCTCCACTTT.

The chain joins TRBV7-9 to TRBJ2-1; D may be TRBD1 (6 bases). With 0 bases removed from V and 0 bases from J, the gap between germline ends came to 9 bases. The CDR3 is made up of 16 amino acids. From germline, CDR1 is SEHNR and CDR2 FQNEAQ (reference sequence). Here the CDR3 DNA reads TGTGCCAGCAGCTTAGCGGGGGCAAACTCCTACAATGAGCAGTTCTTC. This gives the protein CASSLAGANSYNEQFF.

The chain combines TRBV7-2 with TRBJ2-6; D is unresolved. V was shortened by 6 bases and J by 1 base, with 13 bases between the two germline ends. The CDR3 spans 16 residues. In germline, CDR1 is SGHTA, CDR2 FQGNSA. The CDR3 nucleotides read TGTGCCAGCAGGCTCCTGGTCGGGTCTGGGGCCAACGTCCTGACTTTC. Residues: CASRLLVGSGANVLTF.

V is TRBV6-5 and J is TRBJ2-1; D not resolved. The germline V gene has CDR1 MNHEY and CDR2 SVGAGI. CDR3 size: 14 residues. V dropped 2 bases and J dropped 0 bases, with 5 bases sitting between them. CDR3 DNA sequence: TGTGCCAGCAGTTACGAATCCTCCTACAATGAGCAGTTCTTC. It is translated as CASSYESSYNEQFF.

V and J are TRBV25-1 and TRBJ1-4, with a weak D call TRBD1 (5 bases). There are 15 residues in the CDR3. Trimming took 4 bases from V and 10 from J, leaving 19 bases between them. CDR1 and CDR2 (germline): MGHDK, SYGVNS. CDR3 in DNA: TGTGCCAGCAGTGGTATGGGCGGAGGGGATGCAAAACTGTTTTTT. This gives the protein CASSGMGGGDAKLFF.

This clonotype has just one count. The rearrangement joins TRBV5-1 to TRBJ2-7; D is perhaps TRBD1 or TRBD2 (12 bases each). The ends were cut back, 4 bases at V and 6 bases at J, with 35 bases in the middle. The germline gives CDR1 SGHRS, CDR2 YFSETQ. This CDR3 spans 20 amino acids. The CDR3 nucleotides read TGCGCCAGCAGCCGGGGGACAGGGGGCATTCGGACTAGCGGGATCGGCGAGCAGTACTTC. The encoded protein is CASSRGTGGIRTSGIGEQYF.

This chain uses TRBV18 with TRBJ1-5; TRBD1 matches at 7 bases. J lost 1 base, V lost 8 bases, and 2 bases had no gene match. CDR3 length equals 13 residues. Germline V CDR1 and CDR2: KGHSH, LQKENI. The CDR3 here is CASKQGSNQPQHF. The CDR3 region has the DNA TGTGCCAGCAAACAGGGGAGCAATCAGCCCCAGCATTTT.

This clonotype is categorized as medium-sized (0.01 to 0.1%). This chain links TRBV4-3 with TRBJ1-6; tentative D call: TRBD1 (6 bases). Germline loops: CDR1 LGHNA, CDR2 YSLEER. There are 16 residues in the CDR3. V lost 2 bases, J lost 4 bases, and 12 bases lay in between. CDR3 nucleotide sequence: TGCGCCAGCAGCCAACTGACAGGATTTTATAATTCACCCCTCCACTTT. It yields the protein CASSQLTGFYNSPLHF.

The V gene is TRBV6-1, the J gene TRBJ1-5; a weak D match, TRBD1 (6 bases). V shed 6 bases and J shed 5 bases, with 11 bases lying between them. This CDR3 spans 13 amino acids. Germline CDR1 reads MNHNS; CDR2 reads SASEGT. This chain's CDR3 is CASRQGNYQPQHF. CDR3 coding DNA: TGTGCCAGCAGGCAGGGGAACTATCAGCCCCAGCATTTT.

The chain joins TRBV6-1 to TRBJ2-7; perhaps TRBD1 as D (5 bases). The CDR3 covers 11 residues. CDR1 is MNHNS and CDR2 is SASEGT in the germline V gene. Trimming shortened V by 6 bases and J by 7 bases, and 10 bases separated the two germline ends. The CDR3, as DNA: TGTGCCAGCAGAGCTAGGGGTGAGCAGTACTTC. Encoded protein: CASRARGEQYF.

The table lists this clonotype with a count of one. V and J are TRBV6-5 and TRBJ2-3, with 9 nucleotides matching TRBD2. V shed 2 bases and J 6 bases; nucleotides not matched to a gene: 6. The CDR3 is made up of 15 amino acids. Germline values: CDR1 MNHEY, CDR2 SVGAGI. The CDR3 sequence: CASSYRAGGGDTQYF. CDR3 nucleotides: TGTGCCAGCAGTTACCGAGCGGGGGGTGGGGATACGCAGTATTTT.

By share, this clonotype counts as medium-sized. The chain carries TRBV27 and TRBJ2-3; the D is unclear. Trimming cost V 5 bases and J 2 bases, with 5 bases left between them. The CDR3 contains 12 residues. Germline V CDR1 and CDR2: MNHEY, SMNVEV (reference sequence). CDR3 DNA sequence: TGTGCCAGCAGTCGTAACACAGATACGCAGTATTTT. It codes for CASSRNTDTQYF.

The chain combines TRBV20-1 with TRBJ2-5, with no clear D. Trimming pared 3 bases from V and 5 bases from J, leaving 13 bases between. The CDR3 spans 13 residues. Germline V gene data show CDR1 as DFQATT and CDR2 as SNEGSKA (reference sequence). CDR3 loop: CSARTVARETQYF. In DNA, the CDR3 is TGCAGTGCTAGGACCGTAGCAAGGGAGACCCAGTACTTC.

This clonotype has a single count. The rearrangement links TRBV6-5 to TRBJ2-3, with D possibly TRBD1 on 5 matching bases. The V end was cut by 4 bases, the J end by 0 bases, with 14 bases between. This CDR3 has 16 residues. Germline V gene sequence: CDR1 MNHEY, CDR2 SVGAGI. The CDR3 DNA sequence: TGTGCCAGCAGTTTGACAGAGTTCTCTAGCACAGATACGCAGTATTTT. This translates into CASSLTEFSSTDTQYF.

V usage is TRBV27 and J usage is TRBJ2-7, with 8 bases fitting TRBD2. Germline V gene sequence: CDR1 MNHEY, CDR2 SMNVEV (reference sequence). The CDR3 is made up of 15 amino acids. Unmatched junction bases numbered 11, after V lost 4 bases and J lost 6 bases. CDR3 in DNA: TGTGCCAGCAGTTCCACGAGCGGGAGAGTCGGCGAGCAGTACTTC. Protein product: CASSSTSGRVGEQYF.

This clonotype was observed a few times. This chain's CDR3 is CSARDPGGGNQPQHF. The CDR3 DNA reads as TGCAGTGCTAGAGATCCAGGGGGTGGGAATCAGCCCCAGCATTTT. The chain combines TRBV20-1 with TRBJ1-5, with 7 bases aligning to TRBD1. CDR3 length equals 15 residues. Looked up from germline, CDR1 is DFQATT and CDR2 is SNEGSKA (reference sequence). The junction had 6 bases not matched to a gene; V was cut back by 0 bases and J by 4 bases.

This chain links TRBV28 with TRBJ2-7; 11 bases match TRBD1. The CDR3 consists of 14 residues. Germline CDR1 MDHEN, CDR2 SYDVKM. Unmatched junction bases numbered 10, after V lost 9 bases and J lost 6 bases. The CDR3 sequence: CASKTGQGGLEQYF. The CDR3 DNA follows: TGTGCCAGTAAAACGGGACAGGGGGGTCTCGAGCAGTACTTC.